One and the same sample provided the 24 T cell receptor beta chains below, sequenced in a study of blood T cells in healthy people across ages. Primers used in a second PCR of about 6 to 11 cycles were a sample-barcoded 5' primer and a J-beta primer mix. TCRdb re-derived calls from the 5' RACE reads in MiXCR, one entry per CDR3 protein. In the table there are fewer than 950,000 distinct CDR3 sequences, about 53% of which are singletons. The sequenced sample consisted of blood. The origin of the receptors is an elderly man in good health.

The J gene is TRBJ2-7, the V gene TRBV18; TRBD2 matches at 9 bases. Germline CDR1 reads KGHSH; CDR2 reads LQKENI. J gave up 4 bases and V 2 bases, and 12 bases lay outside the gene matches. The length of the CDR3 is 17 residues. The CDR3 coding sequence is TGTGCCAGCTCACCAATCGGTCGAGCGGGAGGCGGGTACGAGCAGTACTTC. Translating it yields CASSPIGRAGGGYEQYF.

In its sample, this clonotype was seen a few times. The chain couples TRBV3-1 to TRBJ2-7; D unclear. This CDR3 comprises 14 residues. V was clipped by 0 bases and J by 0 bases, with 6 bases between them. From germline, CDR1 is LGHDT and CDR2 YNNKEL (reference sequence). CDR3 residues: CASSQEAISYEQYF. In nucleotides, the CDR3 is TGTGCCAGCAGCCAAGAAGCCATCTCCTACGAGCAGTACTTC.

This rearrangement joins TRBV12-3 or TRBV12-4 to TRBJ2-1, with TRBD2 matching over 7 bases. CDR3 length: 15 amino acids. The V and J ends lost 7 bases and 9 bases, in that order; junction bases with no gene match: 15. The CDR3 nucleotides read TGTGCCAGCATTCGTGGCGGGAGACCGGAATGTGAGCAGTTCTTC. Its translation is CASIRGGRPECEQFF.

Of note for this clonotype: A junction boundary mismatches the germline segment, possibly from a read error. V is TRBV28 and J is TRBJ2-4; tentatively, D is TRBD1 (6 bases). The CDR3 is 16 amino acids. Germline CDR1 MDHEN, CDR2 SYDVKM. The CDR3 DNA follows: TGTGCCGGCAGTTCCTACAGGGCCCTAGCCAAAAACATTCAGTACTTC. It codes for CAGSSYRALAKNIQYF.

A remark on this clonotype: The junction does not match germline at one end; this may be a read error. V gene TRBV6-1 combines with J gene TRBJ1-2; 8 bases align to TRBD1. The germline V gene encodes CDR1 MNHNS and CDR2 SASEGT. The CDR3 covers 13 residues. This CDR3 reads CASSGQGEYGHTF. The CDR3 bases are TGTGCCAGCAGCGGACAGGGAGAATATGGCCACACCTTC.

A word on this clonotype: Just one base apart from a much larger clone, this may be a read error. J is TRBJ1-4 and V is TRBV10-3; no reliable D call. With 0 bases removed from V and 3 bases from J, the gap between germline ends came to 8 bases. Germline CDR1 and CDR2: ENHRY and SYGVKD. This CDR3 contains 15 residues. As DNA, the CDR3 is TGTGCCATCAGTGAGTCGGGGAGTCCTAATGAAAAACTGTTTTTT. Translated, it gives CAISESGSPNEKLFF.

The chain uses TRBV5-1 and TRBJ2-5; D is unresolved. The closer fit of TRBJ2-7 to the DNA end suggests the J call may be wrong. This CDR3 is built from 13 residues. Germline V gene data show CDR1 as SGHRS and CDR2 as YFSETQ. CDR3 amino acids: CASSGGGFGEQYF. The DNA for the CDR3 is TGCGCCAGCAGCGGCGGTGGGTTTGGCGAGCAGTACTTC.

The rearrangement joins TRBV6-6 to TRBJ1-6, with D unresolved. CDR1 MNHNY and CDR2 SVGAGI come from the germline V gene (reference sequence). The CDR3 runs 15 residues. Trimming shortened V by 7 bases and J by 0 bases, and 10 bases separated the two germline ends. CDR3 sequence reads: CASTDGSSYNSPLHF. CDR3 nucleotides: TGTGCCAGCACAGACGGGAGCTCCTATAATTCACCCCTCCACTTT.

V gene TRBV6-2 or TRBV6-3 combines with J gene TRBJ1-5; possibly TRBD1 for D (5 bases). Trimming left V 8 bases short and J 7 bases short, with 12 bases between. The CDR3 contains 12 residues. In germline, CDR1 is MNHEY, CDR2 SVGEGT. The CDR3 is CASRSGGQPQHF. In nucleotides, the CDR3 is TGTGCCAGCCGTTCCGGGGGACAGCCCCAGCATTTT.

V gene TRBV2 combines with J gene TRBJ1-2, with TRBD1 matching 7 bases. The germline gives CDR1 SNHLY, CDR2 FYNNEI. The V and J ends lost 3 bases and 4 bases, in that order; junction bases with no gene match: 14. The CDR3 has 17 residues. The CDR3 is CASSDEGGALGFYGYTF. DNA of the CDR3: TGTGCCAGCAGTGACGAAGGGGGCGCTTTGGGGTTCTATGGCTACACCTTC.

On this clonotype: It is likely a read error, because the conserved phenylalanine at the end of the CDR3 is missing. The V gene is TRBV2, the J gene TRBJ1-2, with unresolved D. Deletions cut 3 bases from V and 2 bases from J, with 7 bases between. CDR3 length equals 13 residues. The V gene's germline CDR1 is SNHLY and CDR2 FYNNEI. CDR3 DNA sequence: TGTGCCAGCAGTGACGTCGGAAACTATGGCTACACCATC. Amino acids: CASSDVGNYGYTI.

This clonotype came up a few times. The CDR3 sequence: CASSFGGTGAIQYF. The CDR3 DNA sequence: TGTGCCAGCAGCTTTGGCGGGACGGGTGCCATTCAGTACTTC. This chain links TRBV7-2 with TRBJ2-4; tentatively, D is TRBD2 (6 bases). Germline lookup yields CDR1 SGHTA and CDR2 FQGNSA. This CDR3 region has 14 residues. V lost 3 bases to trimming and J lost 9 bases, with 15 bases between them.

As to this clonotype: A read error may explain this, as a much larger clone is one base away. The chain has TRBV27 and TRBJ2-1, with D unclear. The CDR3 runs to 12 residues. V was shortened by 6 bases and J by 6 bases, with 9 bases between the two germline ends. The germline CDR1 and CDR2 sequences are MNHEY and SMNVEV (reference sequence). The CDR3 spells CASRPWGNEQFF. CDR3 DNA: TGTGCCAGCAGGCCCTGGGGCAATGAGCAGTTCTTC.

This clonotype showed up just a few times. This chain connects TRBV9 to TRBJ2-7; D remains unclear. The germline gives CDR1 SGDLS, CDR2 YYNGEE. The CDR3 totals 13 residues. Deletions cut 7 bases from V and 0 bases from J, with 11 bases between. The CDR3 nucleotides are TGTGCCAGCTCTAAAGGTAGCTCCTACGAGCAGTACTTC. Translated: CASSKGSSYEQYF.

The chain employs TRBV5-1 and TRBJ2-6; the match to TRBD1 covers 8 bases. Germline V CDR1 and CDR2: SGHRS, YFSETQ. The CDR3 spans 17 residues. V shed 4 bases and J 1 base; nucleotides not matched to a gene: 7. The CDR3 loop is CASSATGAMSGANVLTF. The CDR3 DNA is TGCGCCAGCAGCGCGACAGGGGCTATGTCTGGGGCCAACGTCCTGACTTTC.

V gene TRBV7-2 combines with J gene TRBJ2-5, with D maybe TRBD2 (7 bases). The CDR3 runs 19 residues. V lost 2 bases and J lost 5, with 27 bases in between. Germline V lookup: CDR1 SGHTA, CDR2 FQGNSA. The CDR3 loop reads CASSLRSGALARRGETQYF. CDR3 coding DNA: TGTGCCAGCAGCTTAAGGAGCGGGGCACTAGCCAGAAGGGGGGAGACCCAGTACTTC.

The V and J genes are TRBV20-1 and TRBJ1-1; D is undetermined. The CDR3 runs to 13 residues. Germline loops: CDR1 DFQATT, CDR2 SNEGSKA (reference sequence). Trimming stripped 1 base from V and 1 base from J, with 7 bases between. CDR3 in DNA: TGCAGTGCTAGAGGTGACCCGAACACTGAAGCTTTCTTT. Its translation: CSARGDPNTEAFF.

V is TRBV24-1 and J is TRBJ1-2; D is possibly TRBD1 (5 bases). Germline values: CDR1 KGHDR, CDR2 SFDVKD. V lost 11 bases and J lost 3, with 15 bases in between. The CDR3 consists of 13 residues. The CDR3 DNA is TGTGCCATCGGGGCGGCCGGGGACTATGGCTACACCTTC. This codes for CAIGAAGDYGYTF.

In this sample, this clonotype turned up a few times. The chain joins TRBV2 to TRBJ2-5, with D perhaps TRBD2 (5 bases). Germline V gene sequence: CDR1 SNHLY, CDR2 FYNNEI. V lost 0 bases, J lost 2 bases, and 7 bases lay in between. The CDR3 covers 14 residues. CDR3 protein: CASSEARDQETQYF. As DNA, the CDR3 is TGTGCCAGCAGTGAAGCACGGGATCAAGAGACCCAGTACTTC.

This clonotype was seen only a few times. The rearrangement uses TRBV20-1 and TRBJ2-7; 7 bases align to TRBD1. The germline gives CDR1 DFQATT, CDR2 SNEGSKA (reference sequence). V shed 6 bases and J 0 bases; nucleotides not matched to a gene: 8. The CDR3 has 14 residues. DNA for the CDR3: TGCAGTGCCATCCGGGACAGCACCTCCTACGAGCAGTACTTC. This gives the protein CSAIRDSTSYEQYF.

This chain joins TRBV11-1 and TRBJ2-5; D is uncertain. V dropped 6 bases and J dropped 0 bases, with 17 bases sitting between them. The CDR3 has 16 residues. Germline V gene sequence: CDR1 SGHAT, CDR2 FQDESV (reference sequence). In DNA, the CDR3 is TGTGCCAGCAGGATCTCCGCAGCGCCGTACCAAGAGACCCAGTACTTC. This encodes CASRISAAPYQETQYF.

The genes are TRBV7-2 and TRBJ2-3; D is tentatively TRBD1 or TRBD2 (5 bases each). This CDR3 is built from 13 residues. V was clipped by 6 bases and J by 5 bases, with 12 bases between them. In germline, CDR1 is SGHTA, CDR2 FQGNSA. Here the CDR3 DNA reads TGTGCCAGCAGACCTATGGGGGTAGATACGCAGTATTTT. Protein: CASRPMGVDTQYF. Using reference TRBV7-2 and TRBJ2-3 for the parts outside the CDR3, the full variable domain is GAGVSQSPSNKVTEKGKDVELRCDPISGHTALYWYRQSLGQGLEFLIYFQGNSAPDKSGLPSDRFSAERTGGSVSTLTIQRTQQEDSAVYLCASRPMGVDTQYFGPGTRLTVL.

This clonotype was detected ten times or more. This chain uses TRBV7-2 with TRBJ2-1; D uncertain. The CDR3 extends over 14 amino acids. Deletions cut 0 bases from V and 13 bases from J, with 16 bases between. Germline CDR1 and CDR2: SGHTA and FQGNSA. Here the CDR3 reads CASSLALTLPLQFF. CDR3 coding DNA: TGTGCCAGCAGCTTAGCGTTGACCCTCCCGTTACAGTTCTTC.

This clonotype was observed many times. J is TRBJ1-2 and V is TRBV5-1; D not resolved. CDR3 length: 13 residues. The V end lost 0 bases, the J end lost 6 bases, and 9 bases lay between the germline ends. From germline, CDR1 is SGHRS and CDR2 YFSETQ. Written as DNA, the CDR3 is TGCGCCAGCAGCTTGGCCGAGGGAGATGGCTACACCTTC. Its protein product is CASSLAEGDGYTF.